These T cell receptor beta chains were read from a single sample in a study of PD-1 blockade in classical Hodgkin lymphoma. TCRdb keeps only in-frame clones here, not all; method: immunoSEQ multiplex PCR. The data hold about 17,000 clones, with approximately 84% observed a single time. This sample comprised CD4+ T cells from blood, obtained before the fourth cycle of nivolumab. All receptors come from a human donor with classical Hodgkin lymphoma. The CDR3 runs from the conserved cysteine through the conserved F or W.

v_gene	j_gene	CDR3aa
TRBV6-6	TRBJ1-2	CASSSMTGGNYGYTF
TRBV2	TRBJ2-1	CASRPTQGGTYNEQFF
TRBV2	TRBJ1-1	CASSVSTLNTEAFF
TRBV4-1	TRBJ2-2	CASSQGGLANTGELFF
TRBV28	TRBJ1-4	CASSLWPDTLATNEKLFF
TRBV7-2	TRBJ2-2	CASSSPSRANTGELFF
TRBV18	TRBJ2-7	CASSPMGSEQYF
TRBV28	TRBJ1-2	CASSTGTGFVYGYTF
TRBV6-5	TRBJ2-2	CASRGGTTTGELFF
TRBV15	TRBJ1-3	CATSRVRGPSGNTIYF
TRBV6-1	TRBJ1-2	CASSRTGGNYGYTF
TRBV28	TRBJ1-1	CASSLGTWEGEAFF
TRBV5-6	TRBJ2-6	CASSLGQPGANVLTF
TRBV27	TRBJ2-7	CASSFARGLAGGRYEQYF
TRBV4-2	TRBJ2-6	CASSQEGGGVVAGANVLTF
TRBV4-1	TRBJ2-2	CASSHWEVGTGELFF
TRBV10-3	TRBJ1-2	CAISDIGAGYTF
TRBV9	TRBJ2-7	CASSLAGLSYEQYF
TRBV10-3	TRBJ2-6	CAITGTNSGANVLTF
TRBV6-6	TRBJ1-2	CASSHGGQGTYTF
TRBV29-1	TRBJ1-3	CSVEDSFSGNTIYF
TRBV6-5	TRBJ2-2	CASSNGAGSTGELFF
TRBV14	TRBJ1-4	CASSQDPGGNEKLFF
TRBV5-8	TRBJ2-1	CASSLEGRSYNEQFF
TRBV5-1	TRBJ2-1	CASSLIAGDGTYNEQFF